This T cell receptor (beta chain) was observed in a study of T cell changes during pregnancy in multiple sclerosis. V shed 4 bases and J shed 8 bases, with 12 bases lying between them. Germline CDR1 and CDR2: SNHLY and FYNNEI. The CDR3 extends over 13 amino acids. Profiling relied on immunoSEQ multiplex PCR, and the TCRdb table lists in-frame clones only, not all of them. The data hold about 84,000 clones, with about 94% observed a single time. This sequence originates from a female donor with multiple sclerosis, enrolled in a pregnancy study. The starting material was peripheral blood, obtained in the third trimester of pregnancy. V gene TRBV2 combines with J gene TRBJ2-1; D gene uncertain. Here the CDR3 reads CASSGETSDEQFF. DNA of the CDR3: TGTGCCAGCAGTGGAGAGACGAGCGATGAGCAGTTCTTC.